The clone carrying this T cell receptor beta chain has at least ten counts. The antigen is undetermined. An expansion of CD8+CD57+ cells by flow cytometry had been shown in patients chosen for sequencing. The TCR beta profiling, which covered VDJ combination and CDR3 sequence, was carried out using genomic DNA as the template. TCRdb reprocessed the reads with MiXCR, giving one entry per CDR3 protein. Of approximately 220,000 distinct CDR3 sequences listed, about half are singletons. V was trimmed by 4 bases and J by 2 bases, leaving 8 bases between them. Germline CDR1 is ENHRY and CDR2 is SYGVKD. The CDR3 contains 13 residues. The sample originates from a study of CD8+CD57+ T cells in acquired aplastic anemia. Overall study: An average of about 3.2 ug of DNA was obtained from sorted CD4+ and CD8+ cells.

Study-level points and caveats: Controls did not differ significantly from patients in CD8+ Simpson's diversity. Patients and controls shared roughly 31 CD8+ CDR3 sequences, highly expressed in patients.

The chain uses TRBV10-3 and TRBJ2-5, with D possibly TRBD1 on 6 matching bases. Material for sequencing was sorted CD4+, CD8+, or CD8+CD57+ T cells (not recorded which) from PBMCs. This clonotype was sampled from a human donor with aplastic anemia. The CDR3 DNA sequence: TGTGCCATCAGTGGGACAGCTCAAGAGACCCAGTACTTC. The encoded protein is CAISGTAQETQYF.